The 3 T cell receptor beta chains below were found in one sample sequenced in a study of vaccination and CD4 T cells after COVID-19. These TCRs are of unknown antigen specificity. Stated treatment: approximately nine-day PBMC culture with coronavirus spike peptide pools or control peptides (ViraFEST assay). The Oncomine TCR Beta short-read assay was applied to DNA of cultured CD4+ T cells. TCRdb re-derived calls from the PCR reads in MiXCR, one entry per CDR3 protein. The repertoire has 12,000 or so distinct CDR3 sequences, roughly 46% of them found once; the top ten carry approximately 7.7%. Sequences were obtained from CD4+ T cells from blood, cultured in vitro. The receptors were gathered from a human donor who had recovered from COVID-19.

V and J are TRBV19 and TRBJ1-2, with 7 bases lining up with TRBD1. After removal of 4 bases from V and 0 bases from J, the junction contained 8 bases not matched to a gene. The CDR3 spans 16 residues. Looked up from germline, CDR1 is LNHDA and CDR2 is SQIVND (reference sequence). CDR3 sequence (DNA): TGTGCCAGTAGTAATGATGACAGGGCTTCTAACTATGGCTACACCTTC. Translating it yields CASSNDDRASNYGYTF.

V gene TRBV2 combines with J gene TRBJ2-5, with D perhaps TRBD1 or TRBD2 (5 bases each). Trimming pared 6 bases from V and 5 bases from J, leaving 7 bases between. Per the germline V gene, CDR1 is SNHLY and CDR2 is FYNNEI. CDR3 length: 11 residues. This CDR3 reads CASSEGETQYF. CDR3 nucleotides: TGTGCCAGCAGCGAGGGGGAGACCCAGTACTTC.

This clonotype was counted between two and nine times. The chain employs TRBV20-1 and TRBJ2-4; either TRBD1 or TRBD2 may fit D (5 bases each). The CDR3 is made up of 17 amino acids. CDR1 and CDR2 from the germline V gene are DFQATT and SNEGSKA (reference sequence). V gave up 3 bases and J gave up 0 bases, with 18 bases separating them. The DNA for the CDR3 is TGCAGTGCTAGTTCTCTGGGGGAGTCTATAGCCAAAAACATTCAGTACTTC. This translates into CSASSLGESIAKNIQYF.